One and the same sample provided the 26 T cell receptor beta chains below, sequenced in a study of cytomegalovirus exposure and HLA in healthy donors. Primers: 60 Vbeta forward and 13 Jbeta reverse. Using immunoSEQ multiplex PCR, the repertoire was profiled, and TCRdb retains in-frame clones only, with some absent. This table has 120,000 or so clones, approximately 75% appearing once. The specimen was PBMCs. These receptors were collected from a man aged 45-60 years in good health and CMV-seropositive.

The chain links TRBV6-5 to TRBJ2-7; no clear D gene. In germline, CDR1 is MNHEY, CDR2 SVGAGI. The CDR3 runs to 14 residues. V gave up 1 base and J gave up 4 bases, with 11 bases separating them. CDR3 loop: CASSYLATRYEQYF. The DNA for the CDR3 is TGTGCCAGCAGTTACTTGGCGACAAGGTACGAGCAGTACTTC.

The sample holds a few counts of this clone. V is TRBV19 and J is TRBJ1-6; tentative D call: TRBD1 (6 bases). The germline V and J ends were trimmed by 3 bases and 10 bases, with 10 bases remaining between them. In germline, CDR1 is LNHDA, CDR2 SQIVND (reference sequence). The CDR3 is 13 amino acids. CDR3 DNA: TGTGCCAGTAGTATGACAGGTGGCTCACCCCTCCACTTT. It specifies CASSMTGGSPLHF.

The rearrangement uses TRBV9 and TRBJ2-1; D gene uncertain. The CDR3 is made up of 15 amino acids. Per the germline V gene, CDR1 is SGDLS and CDR2 is YYNGEE. V lost 0 bases to trimming and J lost 4 bases, with 11 bases between them. CDR3 sequence reads: CASSVAGDWYNEQFF. CDR3 nucleotide sequence: TGTGCCAGCAGCGTAGCTGGCGACTGGTACAATGAGCAGTTCTTC.

Written as DNA, the CDR3 is TGTGCCAGTAGTATGATATCGCGGTCTGGGAATCAGCCCCAGCATTTT. This gives the protein CASSMISRSGNQPQHF. The rearrangement uses TRBV19 and TRBJ1-5; D is ambiguous. The CDR3 sequence is 16 residues long. Per the germline V gene, CDR1 is LNHDA and CDR2 is SQIVND (reference sequence). V was cut by 3 bases and J by 4 bases, with 16 bases left in between.

The chain employs TRBV21-1 and TRBJ2-7; TRBD2, the D gene given by the table, was not confirmed from the DNA. TRBV21-1 is assigned pseudogene status. There are 15 residues in the CDR3. CDR3 DNA sequence: TGTGCCAGCAGCACGACCCCGGACTTACCTTACGAGCAGTACTTC. Its translation is CASSTTPDLPYEQYF.

The chain recombines TRBV5-6 with TRBJ2-6; no clear D. V was cut by 4 bases and J by 4 bases, with 9 bases left in between. This CDR3 has 14 residues. From germline, CDR1 is SGHDT and CDR2 YYEEEE. DNA for the CDR3: TGTGCCAGCAGCCCGGGTCTCGGGGCCAACGTCCTGACTTTC. The encoded protein is CASSPGLGANVLTF.

V is TRBV13 and J is TRBJ2-5; 11 bases align to TRBD1. Germline V gene sequence: CDR1 PRHDT, CDR2 FYEKMQ (reference sequence). The length of the CDR3 is 18 residues. The V segment lost 4 bases and the J segment 2 bases; nucleotides outside the gene matches: 12. CDR3 sequence (DNA): TGTGCCAGCAGCTCCCGGACAGGGGGCCGGATCGATCAAGAGACCCAGTACTTC. Protein: CASSSRTGGRIDQETQYF.

This clone was detected once. The chain employs TRBV30 and TRBJ2-7, with TRBD1 identical over 8 bases. The CDR3 extends over 13 amino acids. After removal of 7 bases from V and 4 bases from J, the junction contained 9 bases not matched to a gene. Germline lookup yields CDR1 GTSNPN and CDR2 SVGIG (reference sequence). CDR3 residues: CALETGGVYEQYF. In nucleotides, the CDR3 is TGTGCCTTAGAAACAGGGGGTGTTTACGAGCAGTACTTC. Complete variable domain (other parts from reference TRBV30 and TRBJ2-7): SQTIHQWPATLVQPVGSPLSLECTVEGTSNPNLYWYRQAAGRGLQLLFYSVGIGQISSEVPQNLSASRPQDRQFILSSKKLLLSDSGFYLCALETGGVYEQYFGPGTRLTVT.

This clone was picked up a small number of times. The chain links TRBV2 to TRBJ2-1; D gene ambiguous. CDR1 is SNHLY, CDR2 FYNNEI, per germline. Trimming removed 3 bases from V and 0 bases from J, with 6 bases in between. The CDR3 sequence is 14 residues long. Here the CDR3 DNA reads TGTGCCAGCAGTGACCGTAGCTCCTACAATGAGCAGTTCTTC. It specifies CASSDRSSYNEQFF.

V gene TRBV14 combines with J gene TRBJ2-2; TRBD2 might be the D (5 bases). With 4 bases removed from V and 6 bases from J, the gap between germline ends came to 12 bases. Germline-derived CDR1 and CDR2 are SGHDN and FVKESK. This CDR3 has 14 amino acids. The CDR3 DNA reads TGTGCCAGCAGCCCGAGAGGAGGTCCCGGGGAGCTGTTTTTT. Its protein product is CASSPRGGPGELFF.

The V call is TRBV2, the J call TRBJ2-1; 7 bases are a match to TRBD1. Losses at the gene ends were 3 bases for V and 3 bases for J; bases not matched to a gene: 8. Germline V gene lookup returns CDR1 SNHLY and CDR2 FYNNEI. The CDR3 contains 16 residues. CDR3: CASSDENRGLYNEQFF. CDR3 nucleotides: TGTGCCAGCAGTGATGAGAACAGGGGCCTCTACAATGAGCAGTTCTTC.

V and J are TRBV5-1 and TRBJ2-5; 12 positions agree with TRBD2. V shed 0 bases and J 5 bases; nucleotides not matched to a gene: 5. CDR3 length: 16 amino acids. Germline loops: CDR1 SGHRS, CDR2 YFSETQ. The CDR3 loop is CASSLGGLAGFETQYF. Here the CDR3 DNA reads TGCGCCAGCAGCTTGGGTGGACTAGCGGGGTTCGAGACCCAGTACTTC.

The genes are TRBV6-5 and TRBJ1-6; D not resolved. V was clipped by 5 bases and J by 7 bases, with 15 bases between them. In germline, CDR1 is MNHEY, CDR2 SVGAGI. There are 15 residues in the CDR3. CDR3 region: CASSPLTRQNSPLHF. In DNA, the CDR3 is TGTGCCAGCAGTCCTTTGACAAGGCAAAATTCACCCCTCCACTTT.

This chain connects TRBV27 to TRBJ1-6, with no clear D. V was clipped by 5 bases and J by 8 bases, with 19 bases between them. This CDR3 is built from 16 residues. The V gene's germline CDR1 is MNHEY and CDR2 SMNVEV (reference sequence). The CDR3 nucleotides read TGTGCCAGCAGTCTTCGGATTCTCGGCGGGGATTCACCCCTCCACTTT. The encoded protein is CASSLRILGGDSPLHF.

The chain links TRBV7-2 to TRBJ2-5; D unresolved. Looked up from germline, CDR1 is SGHTA and CDR2 is FQGNSA. This CDR3 comprises 14 residues. The V end lost 5 bases, the J end lost 5 bases, and 15 bases lay between the germline ends. CDR3 nucleotide sequence: TGTGCCAGCAGCATCCATGCCGGTGGTGAGACCCAGTACTTC. Amino acids: CASSIHAGGETQYF.

This clone was observed a handful of times. V is TRBV7-9 and J is TRBJ2-7, with a tentative D call TRBD2 (6 bases). Per the germline V gene, CDR1 is SEHNR and CDR2 is FQNEAQ (reference sequence). V lost 6 bases and J lost 6, with 12 bases in between. The CDR3 is made up of 12 amino acids. The CDR3 region has the DNA TGTGCCAGCAGTCTTAAGGGAGGCGAGCAGTACTTC. Amino acid sequence: CASSLKGGEQYF.

The J gene is TRBJ1-1, the V gene TRBV5-1; 7 bases agree with TRBD1. The CDR3 contains 13 residues. Germline V lookup: CDR1 SGHRS, CDR2 YFSETQ. Trimming at V came to 4 bases and at J to 6 bases, leaving 6 bases not matched to a gene. This CDR3 reads CASSPEQGPEAFF. CDR3 coding DNA: TGCGCCAGCAGCCCCGAACAGGGGCCTGAAGCTTTCTTT.

This clone was seen only a few times. The chain employs TRBV28 and TRBJ1-5, with 7 bases aligning to TRBD1. This CDR3 region has 13 residues. V gave up 8 bases and J gave up 4 bases; unmatched junction bases: 5. Germline CDR1 reads MDHEN; CDR2 reads SYDVKM. CDR3 sequence reads: CASGTAQNQPQHF. CDR3 in DNA: TGTGCCAGCGGGACAGCTCAGAATCAGCCCCAGCATTTT. Together with reference TRBV28 and TRBJ1-5, the CDR3 gives the full variable domain: DVKVTQSSRYLVKRTGEKVFLECVQDMDHENMFWYRQDPGLGLRLIYFSYDVKMKEKGDIPEGYSVSREKKERFSLILESASTNQTSMYLCASGTAQNQPQHFGDGTRLSIL.

This clone was seen a few times. The sample has other DNA sequences that encode this CDR3 too. The chain has TRBV7-2 and TRBJ1-2; 10 positions match TRBD1. Germline trimming cut 3 bases from V and 2 bases from J; bases unmatched to any gene: 3. This CDR3 region has 15 residues. CDR1 is SGHTA, CDR2 FQGNSA, per germline. This CDR3 is CASSLGQGPNYGYTF. The CDR3 DNA reads as TGTGCCAGCAGCTTGGGACAGGGGCCAAACTATGGCTACACCTTC.

The gene calls are TRBV27 and TRBJ1-5, with TRBD1 identical over 8 bases. Germline CDR1 MNHEY, CDR2 SMNVEV (reference sequence). The CDR3 spans 16 residues. V gave up 6 bases and J gave up 6 bases; unmatched junction bases: 13. CDR3 sequence reads: CASRRGLQGGTQPQHF. The CDR3 coding sequence is TGTGCCAGCAGGAGGGGCTTACAGGGGGGGACTCAGCCCCAGCATTTT.

The chain is built from TRBV2 and TRBJ2-5, with 7 bases aligning to TRBD1. Germline V lookup: CDR1 SNHLY, CDR2 FYNNEI. The CDR3 is 14 amino acids. Trimming removed 4 bases from V and 1 base from J; junction bases left unmatched: 3. The CDR3 bases are TGTGCCAGCAGTGCTGGGACAGCCCAAGAGACCCAGTACTTC. This gives the protein CASSAGTAQETQYF.

The count of this clone is one. The chain uses TRBV7-2 and TRBJ2-5, with D tentatively TRBD1 (5 bases). Germline-derived CDR1 and CDR2 are SGHTA and FQGNSA. V lost 5 bases and J lost 5, with 15 bases in between. The CDR3 sequence is 14 residues long. CDR3 in amino acids: CASSRKGSSETQYF. CDR3 nucleotides: TGTGCCAGCAGCCGAAAGGGGTCGTCGGAGACCCAGTACTTC.

The rearrangement uses TRBV7-9 and TRBJ1-1; 8 nucleotides line up with TRBD1. Germline lookup yields CDR1 SEHNR and CDR2 FQNEAQ (reference sequence). The CDR3 sequence is 15 residues long. The V and J ends lost 1 base and 1 base, in that order; junction bases with no gene match: 2. The CDR3 spells CASSLGDRKNTEAFF. CDR3 sequence (DNA): TGTGCCAGCAGCTTAGGGGACAGGAAGAACACTGAAGCTTTCTTT.

A few counts support this clone. The chain is built from TRBV30 and TRBJ1-6; D is uncertain. The V gene lost 2 bases and the J gene lost 7 bases, with 12 bases spanning the gap. Germline-derived CDR1 and CDR2 are GTSNPN and SVGIG (reference sequence). The length of the CDR3 is 14 residues. CDR3 amino acids: CAWSLWAGNSPLHF. In DNA form, the CDR3 reads TGTGCCTGGAGTCTGTGGGCTGGGAATTCACCCCTCCACTTT.

The rearrangement links TRBV9 to TRBJ1-2, with unresolved D. V was cut by 0 bases and J by 1 base, with 10 bases left in between. The CDR3 totals 15 residues. Germline V gene data show CDR1 as SGDLS and CDR2 as YYNGEE. The CDR3 region has the DNA TGTGCCAGCAGCGTAGGGCCGGGGAATAACTATGGCTACACCTTC. Encoded protein: CASSVGPGNNYGYTF. Drawing the rest from reference TRBV9 and TRBJ1-2, the complete variable domain is DSGVTQTPKHLITATGQRVTLRCSPRSGDLSVYWYQQSLDQGLQFLIQYYNGEERAKGNILERFSAQQFPDLHSELNLSSLELGDSALYFCASSVGPGNNYGYTFGSGTRLTVV.

The chain uses TRBV6-6 and TRBJ1-1; D gene uncertain. Trimming cost V 2 bases and J 3 bases, with 13 bases left between them. The CDR3 contains 15 residues. Germline CDR1 and CDR2: MNHNY and SVGAGI (reference sequence). This CDR3 is CASSYAGYKDTEAFF. CDR3 bases: TGTGCCAGCAGTTACGCGGGGTATAAGGACACTGAAGCTTTCTTT.